This passage covers 9 T cell receptor beta chains from one sample sequenced in a study of identical twins. TCRdb analysed the 5' RACE reads with MiXCR anew, one entry per CDR3 protein. The table has about 480,000 distinct CDR3 sequences, approximately 15% seen once. The same data also went into a second study, on yellow fever vaccine responses in identical twins.

Sequencing was done on a sample of CD4+ T cells sorted from blood. These receptors were collected from a woman aged 18-29 years in good health.

This clonotype was seen only a few times. The rearrangement joins TRBV25-1 to TRBJ2-3; the match to TRBD2 covers 7 bases. This CDR3 contains 15 residues. Germline CDR1 and CDR2: MGHDK and SYGVNS. J was trimmed by 3 bases and V by 2 bases; bases with no gene match: 5. The CDR3 DNA sequence: TGTGCCAGCAGTGAAATCGGGGGGAAGACAGATACGCAGTATTTT. It specifies CASSEIGGKTDTQYF.

This clonotype turned up a few times. The CDR3 spells CATSAGSTDTQYF. CDR3 DNA sequence: TGTGCCACCAGTGCGGGCAGCACAGATACGCAGTATTTT. V gene TRBV24-1 combines with J gene TRBJ2-3, with D unresolved. Germline CDR1 and CDR2: KGHDR and SFDVKD. The V gene lost 5 bases and the J gene lost 0 bases, with 5 bases spanning the gap. The CDR3 extends over 13 amino acids.

The chain links TRBV18 to TRBJ1-1, with a weak D call TRBD1 (5 bases). The germline gives CDR1 KGHSH, CDR2 LQKENI. The CDR3 consists of 14 residues. Trimming pared 2 bases from V and 1 base from J, leaving 8 bases between. The CDR3 coding sequence is TGTGCCAGCTCACCAGATACAGGGAACACTGAAGCTTTCTTT. It encodes CASSPDTGNTEAFF.

The chain uses TRBV12-3 or TRBV12-4 and TRBJ2-3; TRBD2 matches 14 bases. The ends lost 5 bases at V and 0 bases at J; junction bases unmatched: 13. This CDR3 contains 20 residues. The CDR3 spells CASSASGTSGGGSSTDTQYF. CDR3 bases: TGTGCCAGCAGTGCCTCCGGGACTAGCGGGGGTGGCTCTAGCACAGATACGCAGTATTTT.

The chain uses TRBV7-9 and TRBJ2-7; D is possibly TRBD1 (6 bases). V lost 2 bases and J 0 bases, leaving 17 bases between the germline ends. From germline, CDR1 is SEHNR and CDR2 FQNEAQ (reference sequence). This CDR3 comprises 17 residues. CDR3 bases: TGTGCCAGCAGCTTAAATAACCCCAGGGGCCCCTCCTACGAGCAGTACTTC. Amino acid sequence: CASSLNNPRGPSYEQYF.

This clonotype was counted at least ten times. In DNA form, the CDR3 reads TGCGCCAGCAGCTTTGGTACAGCGCAGAACACTGAAGCTTTCTTT. Translated, it gives CASSFGTAQNTEAFF. J is TRBJ1-1 and V is TRBV5-1; D is ambiguous. V lost 2 bases and J 1 base, leaving 12 bases between the germline ends. Germline CDR1 is SGHRS and CDR2 is YFSETQ. The CDR3 is 15 residues long.

This clonotype was observed a handful of times. The rearrangement joins TRBV6-2 or TRBV6-3 to TRBJ2-7; 7 bases fit TRBD1. V trimming: 6 bases; J trimming: 3 bases; junction bases outside the gene matches: 14. This CDR3 is 16 amino acids long. CDR1 and CDR2 (germline): MNHEY, SVGEGT. This CDR3 reads CASSPQGRGSSYEQYF. CDR3 coding DNA: TGTGCCAGCAGCCCACAGGGGAGAGGTTCGAGCTACGAGCAGTACTTC.

This clonotype was found a few times. The chain uses TRBV29-1 and TRBJ2-7; D tentatively reads TRBD1 or TRBD2 (5 bases each). The germline V gene encodes CDR1 SQVTM and CDR2 ANQGSEA. V was cut by 6 bases and J by 3 bases, with 18 bases left in between. CDR3 length: 14 amino acids. Here the CDR3 reads CSVSRKGRNYEQYF. CDR3 in DNA: TGCAGCGTCAGCCGAAAGGGACGGAACTACGAGCAGTACTTC.

The J gene is TRBJ2-5, the V gene TRBV5-4; D gene unclear. V lost 2 bases to trimming and J lost 3 bases, with 8 bases between them. This CDR3 has 13 amino acids. Germline lookup yields CDR1 SGHNT and CDR2 YYREEE (reference sequence). CDR3 loop: CASSFQREETQYF. The DNA of the CDR3 is TGTGCCAGCAGCTTCCAACGCGAAGAGACCCAGTACTTC.